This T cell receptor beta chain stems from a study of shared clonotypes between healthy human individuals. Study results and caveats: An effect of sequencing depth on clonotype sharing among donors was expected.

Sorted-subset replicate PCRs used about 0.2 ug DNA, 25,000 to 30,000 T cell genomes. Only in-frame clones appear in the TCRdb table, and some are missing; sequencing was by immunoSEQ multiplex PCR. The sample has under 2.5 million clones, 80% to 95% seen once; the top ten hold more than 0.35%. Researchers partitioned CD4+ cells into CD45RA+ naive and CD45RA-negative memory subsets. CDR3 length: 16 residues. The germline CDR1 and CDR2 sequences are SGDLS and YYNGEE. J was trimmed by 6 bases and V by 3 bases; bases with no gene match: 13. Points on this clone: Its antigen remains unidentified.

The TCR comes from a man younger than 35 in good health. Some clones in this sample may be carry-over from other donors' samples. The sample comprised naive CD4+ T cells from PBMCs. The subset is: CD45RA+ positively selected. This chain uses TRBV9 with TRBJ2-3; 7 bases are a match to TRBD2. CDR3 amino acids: CASSGVLPGGLDTQYF. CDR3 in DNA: TGTGCCAGCAGCGGGGTTCTTCCGGGAGGTTTGGATACGCAGTATTTT.